Presented here are 26 T cell receptor beta chains from one specimen sequenced in a study of shared clonotypes between healthy human individuals. Libraries were prepared by immunoSEQ multiplex PCR; TCRdb keeps only in-frame clonotypes and omits some of them. The sample carries roughly 2.1 million clones, about 92% recorded once. Naive CD8 populations comprised CD45RO-negative cells positively selected for CCR7, excluding terminally differentiated effector memory CD45RA+ cells. The sample consisted of naive CD8+ T cells from PBMCs. These TCRs come from a young man in good health. Some clones in this sample may be carry-over from other donors' samples.

This chain links TRBV11-2 with TRBJ2-7; 12 bases agree with TRBD2. The CDR3 length is 15 residues. Germline trimming cut 3 bases from V and 4 bases from J; bases unmatched to any gene: 4. Germline CDR1 and CDR2: SGHAT and FQNNGV. The CDR3 nucleotides read TGTGCCAGCAGCTTGCGGACTAGCGGGAAGTACGAGCAGTACTTC. It translates to CASSLRTSGKYEQYF.

The chain combines TRBV7-9 with TRBJ2-7; 7 bases are a match to TRBD1. Germline V gives CDR1 SEHNR, CDR2 FQNEAQ (reference sequence). The CDR3 spans 14 residues. V shed 5 bases and J 5 bases; nucleotides not matched to a gene: 9. The CDR3 protein is CASSPVGQPNEQYF. CDR3 coding DNA: TGTGCCAGCAGCCCAGTGGGACAGCCCAACGAGCAGTACTTC.

This rearrangement joins TRBV6-6 to TRBJ2-7; 7 bases are shared with TRBD2. Germline CDR1 and CDR2: MNHNY and SVGAGI (reference sequence). The CDR3 sequence is 14 residues long. Germline trimming cut 5 bases from V and 5 bases from J; bases unmatched to any gene: 9. As DNA, the CDR3 is TGTGCCAGCAGTCCGACTAGCTTGTTTCACGAGCAGTACTTC. It yields the protein CASSPTSLFHEQYF.

To note about this clone: Other DNA sequences of this sample code for an identical CDR3. The rearrangement uses TRBV9 and TRBJ2-3; 10 nucleotides align to TRBD2. Germline CDR1 SGDLS, CDR2 YYNGEE. V trimming: 0 bases; J trimming: 1 base; junction bases outside the gene matches: 2. This CDR3 has 16 amino acids. The CDR3 DNA reads as TGTGCCAGCAGCGTAGGGCTAGCGGGAGGCACAGATACGCAGTATTTT. This encodes CASSVGLAGGTDTQYF.

The rearrangement links TRBV9 to TRBJ1-2; D remains unclear. The V gene lost 2 bases and the J gene lost 4 bases, with 9 bases spanning the gap. The CDR3 is 13 amino acids. Germline V gene lookup returns CDR1 SGDLS and CDR2 YYNGEE. CDR3 nucleotides: TGTGCCAGCAGCGTTGGGAGTCCCTATGGCTACACCTTC. Translated, it gives CASSVGSPYGYTF.

This clone has a single count. The genes are TRBV15 and TRBJ1-3; no reliable D call. This CDR3 is 16 amino acids long. Germline V gene data show CDR1 as LNHNV and CDR2 as YYDKDF (reference sequence). Trimming shortened V by 0 bases and J by 0 bases, and 9 bases separated the two germline ends. CDR3 sequence reads: CATSRDGSYSGNTIYF. For the CDR3, the DNA is TGTGCCACCAGCAGAGATGGGTCATACTCTGGAAACACCATATATTTT.

The V gene is TRBV6-6, the J gene TRBJ2-5; possible D gene TRBD2, 6 bases. The DNA end favors TRBJ2-7, so the J call may be wrong. CDR3 size: 14 residues. Germline V gene lookup returns CDR1 MNHNY and CDR2 SVGAGI (reference sequence). In DNA, the CDR3 is TGTGCCAGCAGTTACGGGCGGGATTACTACGAGCAGTACTTC. Its protein product is CASSYGRDYYEQYF.

This chain uses TRBV6-1 with TRBJ1-4, with D tentatively TRBD1 (5 bases). The CDR3 runs to 15 residues. The V end was cut by 1 base, the J end by 7 bases, with 13 bases between. Germline CDR1 reads MNHNS; CDR2 reads SASEGT. CDR3 sequence: CASSEGPADSEKLFF. CDR3 in DNA: TGTGCCAGCAGTGAAGGTCCGGCAGACAGTGAAAAACTGTTTTTT.

The rearrangement joins TRBV9 to TRBJ1-1, with D possibly being TRBD1 (5 bases). Germline assignment: CDR1 SGDLS and CDR2 YYNGEE. Trimming stripped 0 bases from V and 0 bases from J, with 15 bases between. This CDR3 is 17 amino acids long. The CDR3 nucleotides are TGTGCCAGCAGCGTAGTAGATGCAGGGTACATGAACACTGAAGCTTTCTTT. It translates to CASSVVDAGYMNTEAFF.

This chain links TRBV5-1 with TRBJ2-7; D is possibly TRBD1 (5 bases). The V end lost 10 bases, the J end lost 1 base, and 12 bases lay between the germline ends. Germline loops: CDR1 SGHRS, CDR2 YFSETQ. The CDR3 is 12 amino acids. The CDR3 DNA follows: TGCGCCTCCAGGGTGAATTCCTACGAGCAGTACTTC. Its protein is CASRVNSYEQYF.

The rearrangement links TRBV7-9 to TRBJ1-4; D remains unclear. Trimming left V 3 bases short and J 0 bases short, with 8 bases between. The CDR3 consists of 15 residues. Germline V CDR1 and CDR2: SEHNR, FQNEAQ (reference sequence). The CDR3: CASSFGPATNEKLFF. The CDR3 DNA reads as TGTGCCAGCAGCTTCGGACCAGCAACTAATGAAAAACTGTTTTTT.

The chain couples TRBV27 to TRBJ2-7; 7 positions match TRBD2. Germline V gives CDR1 MNHEY, CDR2 SMNVEV (reference sequence). V lost 6 bases, J lost 0 bases, and 11 bases stayed unmatched. There are 16 residues in the CDR3. The CDR3 protein is CASSPSHGTNSYEQYF. The CDR3, as DNA: TGTGCCAGCAGCCCCTCCCACGGGACTAACTCCTACGAGCAGTACTTC.

This clone occurred once. The rearrangement uses TRBV4-1 and TRBJ1-2, with a weak D call TRBD1 (5 bases). V lost 5 bases and J lost 7, with 14 bases in between. Germline CDR1 MGHRA, CDR2 YSYEKL. The CDR3 covers 13 residues. The CDR3 is CASSGRDGGGYTF. DNA for the CDR3: TGCGCCAGCAGCGGCCGAGACGGGGGTGGCTACACCTTC.

This chain connects TRBV29-1 to TRBJ1-2, with D hard to call. Germline values: CDR1 SQVTM, CDR2 ANQGSEA. This CDR3 has 11 amino acids. Trimming left V 7 bases short and J 7 bases short, with 13 bases between. CDR3 amino acids: CSADRPSGYTF. In DNA, the CDR3 is TGCAGCGCCGATCGTCCGTCTGGCTACACCTTC.

The V gene is TRBV6-5, the J gene TRBJ1-1; D possibly corresponds to TRBD1 (6 bases). The CDR3 totals 16 residues. Germline-derived CDR1 and CDR2 are MNHEY and SVGAGI. The V end lost 3 bases, the J end lost 8 bases, and 22 bases lay between the germline ends. The CDR3 protein is CASSYTQSRGAIEAFF. The CDR3, as DNA: TGTGCCAGCAGTTATACGCAGAGTAGGGGGGCAATCGAAGCTTTCTTT.

The V call is TRBV29-1, the J call TRBJ2-7, with D hard to call. CDR3 length equals 14 residues. V lost 6 bases to trimming and J lost 1 base, with 16 bases between them. Germline V gives CDR1 SQVTM, CDR2 ANQGSEA. Here the CDR3 reads CSVAGGGGSYEQYF. In DNA, the CDR3 is TGCAGCGTCGCTGGTGGTGGCGGATCCTACGAGCAGTACTTC.

The rearrangement joins TRBV27 to TRBJ1-6; a weak D match, TRBD1 (5 bases). Trimming stripped 5 bases from V and 13 bases from J, with 18 bases between. The CDR3 consists of 14 residues. In germline, CDR1 is MNHEY, CDR2 SMNVEV (reference sequence). The DNA for the CDR3 is TGTGCCAGCAGTCTAACCGGGACCCCTGATCCCCTCCACTTT. Its translation: CASSLTGTPDPLHF.

This chain connects TRBV4-3 to TRBJ2-4; 7 nucleotides align to TRBD2. Germline V CDR1 and CDR2: LGHNA, YSLEER. The J segment lost 9 bases and the V segment lost 1 base, leaving 9 bases of the junction unmatched. This CDR3 comprises 15 residues. The CDR3: CASSQGTSGTLIQYF. For the CDR3, the DNA is TGCGCCAGCAGCCAAGGAACCAGCGGGACTCTCATTCAGTACTTC.

This sequence joins TRBV5-1 and TRBJ1-2, with D perhaps matching TRBD1 (5 bases). The V end was cut by 4 bases, the J end by 0 bases, with 13 bases between. This CDR3 has 15 amino acids. Germline CDR1 is SGHRS and CDR2 is YFSETQ. The DNA for the CDR3 is TGCGCCAGCAGCCACGAGGGACCTCCTAACTATGGCTACACCTTC. It codes for CASSHEGPPNYGYTF.

A note on this clone: The same CDR3 also results from other DNA sequences found in this sample. The rearrangement uses TRBV27 and TRBJ2-7, with D perhaps matching TRBD2 (6 bases). This CDR3 is built from 14 residues. V was cut by 2 bases and J by 1 base, with 9 bases left in between. CDR1 MNHEY and CDR2 SMNVEV come from the germline V gene (reference sequence). The CDR3 here is CASSLAGSSYEQYF. In DNA form, the CDR3 reads TGTGCCAGCAGTTTAGCGGGATCATCCTACGAGCAGTACTTC.

The chain employs TRBV5-6 and TRBJ2-1; TRBD1 or TRBD2 may be the D gene (5 bases each). CDR1 is SGHDT and CDR2 is YYEEEE in the germline V gene. This CDR3 has 17 amino acids. The germline V and J ends were trimmed by 3 bases and 4 bases, with 20 bases remaining between them. The CDR3 sequence: CASSWDRDPTGYNEQFF. The CDR3 DNA follows: TGTGCCAGCAGCTGGGACCGGGACCCGACGGGGTACAATGAGCAGTTCTTC.

J is TRBJ1-3 and V is TRBV27; possible D gene TRBD1, 6 bases. This CDR3 has 15 amino acids. Germline V lookup: CDR1 MNHEY, CDR2 SMNVEV (reference sequence). V lost 1 base and J lost 4, with 11 bases in between. The CDR3 DNA sequence: TGTGCCAGCAGTTTATTTTGGGGGCCGGGAAACACCATATATTTT. The encoded protein is CASSLFWGPGNTIYF.

The chain links TRBV27 to TRBJ2-1, with a possible D match to TRBD2 (6 bases). Germline V CDR1 and CDR2: MNHEY, SMNVEV (reference sequence). There are 14 residues in the CDR3. The V gene lost 7 bases and the J gene lost 8 bases, with 18 bases spanning the gap. As DNA, the CDR3 is TGTGCCAGCACTCCCGGGACTGGCTGGGATGAGCAGTTCTTC. Amino acid sequence: CASTPGTGWDEQFF.

The count of this clone is one. The chain recombines TRBV7-2 with TRBJ2-1, with TRBD2 identical over 7 bases. Germline CDR1 SGHTA, CDR2 FQGNSA. V lost 2 bases, J lost 4 bases, and 14 bases stayed unmatched. The CDR3 contains 18 residues. The CDR3 is CASSLNWGGAGWYNEQFF. DNA for the CDR3: TGTGCCAGCAGCTTAAATTGGGGAGGAGCGGGATGGTACAATGAGCAGTTCTTC.

The V and J genes are TRBV9 and TRBJ2-3; D could derive from TRBD1 or TRBD2 (5 bases each). V lost 6 bases, J lost 3 bases, and 17 bases lay in between. Germline V CDR1 and CDR2: SGDLS, YYNGEE. The CDR3 sequence is 15 residues long. For the CDR3, the DNA is TGTGCCAGCACCTCATACGGGGCGAGGACAGATACGCAGTATTTT. Translating gives CASTSYGARTDTQYF.

The V and J genes are TRBV7-8 and TRBJ2-5, with no clear D. Germline V gene data show CDR1 as SGHVS and CDR2 as FQNEAQ. The ends were cut back, 3 bases at V and 5 bases at J, with 10 bases in the middle. The CDR3 contains 13 residues. The CDR3 protein is CASSLTPGETQYF. The CDR3 bases are TGTGCCAGCAGCTTGACTCCTGGGGAGACCCAGTACTTC.